What follows are 17 T cell receptor beta chains derived from one specimen sequenced in a study of T cells in Graves' hyperthyroidism and ophthalmopathy. It was RNA transcripts that yielded the amplified TCR beta CDR3 regions. A set of HTBI primers served as the primers for a first-round RT-PCR of the TCR CDR3. TCRdb independently ran MiXCR on the multiplex PCR reads; one entry per CDR3 protein. Seen here are 500,000 to 550,000 distinct CDR3 sequences, around 21% observed once, and the top ten hold around 27%. The sequencing input was blood. The source is a man younger than 30 with Graves' hyperthyroidism.

This clonotype was picked up many times. The V and J genes are TRBV12-5 and TRBJ2-7, with D perhaps TRBD1 (6 bases). V was cut by 5 bases and J by 0 bases, with 14 bases left in between. This CDR3 has 15 residues. Per germline, CDR1 LGHNT and CDR2 FRNRAP. The CDR3 DNA reads TGTGCTAGTGGTGCCGACAGGTTAAGCTCCTACGAGCAGTACTTC. The encoded protein is CASGADRLSSYEQYF.

The V gene is TRBV6-5, the J gene TRBJ2-2; D uncertain. This CDR3 comprises 13 residues. Trimming stripped 2 bases from V and 4 bases from J, with 5 bases between. Germline lookup yields CDR1 MNHEY and CDR2 SVGAGI. CDR3 amino acids: CASSYTATGELFF. CDR3 bases: TGTGCCAGCAGTTACACGGCCACCGGGGAGCTGTTTTTT.

This clonotype appeared many times. The chain couples TRBV11-2 to TRBJ1-1, with TRBD1 identical over 9 bases. Germline CDR1 reads SGHAT; CDR2 reads FQNNGV. The CDR3 loop spans 13 amino acids. V lost 1 base to trimming and J lost 8 bases; unmatched junction nucleotides: 2. Here the CDR3 DNA reads TGTGCCAGCAGCTTAGGACAGGGGGAAGAAGCTTTCTTT. It codes for CASSLGQGEEAFF. Using reference TRBV11-2 and TRBJ1-1 for the parts outside the CDR3, the full variable domain is EAGVAQSPRYKIIEKRQSVAFWCNPISGHATLYWYQQILGQGPKLLIQFQNNGVVDDSQLPKDRFSAERLKGVDSTLKIQPAKLEDSAVYLCASSLGQGEEAFFGQGTRLTVV.

Comment on this clonotype: Its ends do not fully match the called genes, so a read error is possible. This chain connects TRBV10-3 to TRBJ2-5, with D possibly TRBD1 on 6 matching bases. CDR3 size: 17 residues. The V gene's germline CDR1 is ENHRY and CDR2 SYGVKD. DNA for the CDR3: TGTGCCAGCAGTGAGTCACCAACGCAGGGGCCCGAAGAGACCCAGTACTTC. The encoded protein is CASSESPTQGPEETQYF.

This clonotype was seen at least ten times. The V call is TRBV2, the J call TRBJ2-4; D unclear. The V and J ends lost 4 bases and 9 bases respectively, with 10 bases between them. CDR1 and CDR2 from the germline V gene are SNHLY and FYNNEI. The CDR3 has 12 residues. The CDR3 sequence: CASSAKGSIQYF. The CDR3 region has the DNA TGTGCCAGCAGTGCAAAGGGTAGCATTCAGTACTTC.

This clonotype was recorded at least ten times. The V gene is TRBV12-3 or TRBV12-4, the J gene TRBJ1-5; D gene unclear. V lost 6 bases to trimming and J lost 3 bases, with 9 bases between them. The CDR3 runs to 13 residues. CDR3: CASRGSANQPQHF. The CDR3 DNA sequence: TGTGCCAGCAGGGGCAGCGCCAATCAGCCCCAGCATTTT.

The V call is TRBV11-2, the J call TRBJ2-5; 13 bases are shared with TRBD2. V lost 8 bases to trimming and J lost 0 bases; unmatched junction nucleotides: 12. The germline V gene encodes CDR1 SGHAT and CDR2 FQNNGV. This CDR3 is built from 18 residues. The CDR3 DNA reads as TGTGCCAGCGATAGTCCGGGACTAGCGGGATATCACCAAGAGACCCAGTACTTC. It specifies CASDSPGLAGYHQETQYF.

This clonotype was observed a handful of times. The V call is TRBV30, the J call TRBJ2-7, with TRBD1 identical over 7 bases. The CDR3 is made up of 15 amino acids. Germline lookup yields CDR1 GTSNPN and CDR2 SVGIG (reference sequence). V lost 0 bases and J lost 5; bases outside the gene matches: 10. CDR3 DNA sequence: TGTGCCTGGAGTGTACCCCGGACAGGCAACAACGAGCAGTACTTC. It is translated as CAWSVPRTGNNEQYF.

This clonotype was detected ten times or more. This rearrangement joins TRBV28 to TRBJ1-1; D might be TRBD1 (6 bases). CDR3 length: 13 residues. V gave up 11 bases and J gave up 6 bases, with 19 bases separating them. Germline CDR1 and CDR2: MDHEN and SYDVKM. Here the CDR3 reads CAALQGKEAEAFF. For the CDR3, the DNA is TGTGCCGCACTGCAGGGGAAGGAAGCTGAAGCTTTCTTT.

This clonotype appeared a few times. V usage is TRBV7-9 and J usage is TRBJ2-7; D not resolved. V was trimmed by 1 base and J by 4 bases, leaving 8 bases between them. This CDR3 is built from 13 residues. Germline lookup yields CDR1 SEHNR and CDR2 FQNEAQ (reference sequence). This CDR3 reads CASSLDPMYEQYF. Written as DNA, the CDR3 is TGTGCCAGCAGCTTAGACCCTATGTACGAGCAGTACTTC.

Only a few counts were recorded for this clonotype. The chain employs TRBV6-1 and TRBJ2-7, with 9 bases matching TRBD2. V lost 2 bases and J lost 6; bases outside the gene matches: 8. CDR1 MNHNS and CDR2 SASEGT come from the germline V gene. The CDR3 has 15 amino acids. Written as DNA, the CDR3 is TGTGCCAGCAGTGAAAAGGGCGGGAGGGCCGCCGAGCAGTACTTC. Its protein product is CASSEKGGRAAEQYF.

The chain has TRBV2 and TRBJ1-1; D is ambiguous. With 10 bases removed from V and 6 bases from J, the gap between germline ends came to 9 bases. Germline V gene data show CDR1 as SNHLY and CDR2 as FYNNEI. This CDR3 is built from 10 residues. This CDR3 is CATKSPEAFF. The CDR3 nucleotides are TGTGCCACCAAATCCCCTGAAGCTTTCTTT. The variable domain in full, with the rest retrieved from reference TRBV2 and TRBJ1-1, is EPEVTQTPSHQVTQMGQEVILRCVPISNHLYFYWYRQILGQKVEFLVSFYNNEISEKSEIFDDQFSVERPDGSNFTLKIRSTKLEDSAMYFCATKSPEAFFGQGTRLTVV.

V and J are TRBV11-2 and TRBJ2-2; 7 bases line up with TRBD1. The V gene's germline CDR1 is SGHAT and CDR2 FQNNGV. Trimming cost V 0 bases and J 2 bases; bases outside gene matches: 9. CDR3 length equals 18 residues. CDR3 nucleotides: TGTGCCAGCAGCTTAGAAAAATGGGGACAGAAAAACACCGGGGAGCTGTTTTTT. This sequence encodes CASSLEKWGQKNTGELFF.

The sample holds many counts of this clonotype. This chain joins TRBV6-2 or TRBV6-3 and TRBJ2-5, with TRBD1 matching over 12 bases. The CDR3 contains 19 residues. V gave up 2 bases and J gave up 5 bases; unmatched junction bases: 15. CDR1 and CDR2 (germline): MNHEY, SVGEGT. The CDR3: CASSYPSGTGGAAGETQYF. CDR3 bases: TGTGCCAGCAGTTACCCCTCTGGGACAGGGGGCGCGGCCGGGGAGACCCAGTACTTC.

The chain uses TRBV29-1 and TRBJ1-1, with D possibly being TRBD1 (6 bases). CDR3 size: 13 residues. Germline V CDR1 and CDR2: SQVTM, ANQGSEA. The V end was cut by 3 bases, the J end by 3 bases, with 11 bases between. The CDR3 protein is CSVERGPHTEAFF. CDR3 DNA: TGCAGCGTTGAGCGGGGGCCCCACACTGAAGCTTTCTTT.

This clonotype was recorded at least ten times. As DNA, the CDR3 is TGCAGTGCCTCTATACCGGGGGACATTCAGTACTTC. Its protein is CSASIPGDIQYF. This chain connects TRBV20-1 to TRBJ2-4, with a possible D match to TRBD2 (6 bases). CDR3 length: 12 residues. V lost 6 bases and J 8 bases, leaving 14 bases between the germline ends. CDR1 and CDR2 from the germline V gene are DFQATT and SNEGSKA (reference sequence).

This clonotype was recorded at least ten times. The chain is built from TRBV6-2 or TRBV6-3 and TRBJ2-7; D is ambiguous. The V gene's germline CDR1 is MNHEY and CDR2 SVGEGT. CDR3 length: 12 amino acids. Deletions cut 2 bases from V and 7 bases from J, with 9 bases between. The CDR3 sequence: CASSYLKEEQYF. CDR3 DNA sequence: TGTGCCAGCAGTTACCTGAAGGAGGAGCAGTACTTC.